This T cell receptor (beta chain) was identified during a study of regulatory T cells in long-lasting Graves disease. Study-wide results and caveats: TRBV28, TRBJ1-2 and TRBJ2-5 emerged as the favored segments in persistent disease. Reduced TCR diversity was observed in persistent Graves' patients versus newly diagnosed patients.

The time point denotes: newly diagnosed GD, antithyroid drugs for less than 3 months. PBMC-extracted RNA yielded the TCR library. The sample holds many counts of this clonotype. Antigen: not known. Arm-PCR of CDR3 regions and iRepertoire HTBI primers were used to build TCR beta libraries. Via MiXCR, TCRdb re-called the multiplex PCR reads, giving one row per CDR3 protein. Here the sample spans 500,000 or so distinct CDR3 sequences, about 17% being singletons. This CDR3 contains 15 residues. Germline assignment: CDR1 KGHDR and CDR2 SFDVKD. Germline trimming cut 1 base from V and 2 bases from J; bases unmatched to any gene: 1. A further study also used this sample, focusing on T cells in Graves' hyperthyroidism and ophthalmopathy.

The clonotype originates from a man aged 40-49 years with Graves disease. The sample in question was peripheral blood mononuclear cells (PBMCs), obtained at new diagnosis, from a patient treated with antithyroid drugs. The chain couples TRBV24-1 to TRBJ2-5; 9 bases map to TRBD1. Here the CDR3 reads CATSDLGTGQETQYF. The CDR3 nucleotides are TGTGCCACCAGTGATTTAGGGACAGGGCAAGAGACCCAGTACTTC.